The 8 T cell receptor beta chains below were found in one sample sequenced in a study of shared clonotypes between healthy human individuals (dated by TCRdb to 2020 to 2021). Receptor amplification or capture employed the immunoSEQ multiplex PCR assay. Imported from immuneACCESS, the table was reduced by TCRdb to in-frame sequences with V and J called. These copies leave out some clones; in studies compared against another copy, an unresolved V gene accounts for under half, and the cause of the remainder is not known. This sample lists some 2,100,000 clones; approximately 94% were detected once. The ten largest clonotypes hold roughly 1.8% of the sample. CD8 naive samples were obtained by positive selection for CCR7 among CD45RO-negative cells, yielding a CD45RA+CCR7+ population from which TemRA cells were excluded. Material for sequencing was naive CD8+ T cells from PBMCs. According to the study, the label for this sample's cell subset or site signals: CD45RA+CCR7+. The receptors originated from a man between 18 and 29 years old in good health. Some clones in this sample may be carry-over from other donors' samples.

This rearrangement joins TRBV29-1 to TRBJ2-2; 11 bases are shared with TRBD2. CDR1 is SQVTM and CDR2 is ANQGSEA in the germline V gene. The length of the CDR3 is 20 residues. V lost 0 bases and J lost 2; bases outside the gene matches: 14. The CDR3 DNA follows: TGCAGCGTTGAAGATCGGGTATATACTAGCGGGAGTCCCAACACCGGGGAGCTGTTTTTT. Its protein product is CSVEDRVYTSGSPNTGELFF.

The V gene is TRBV11-2, the J gene TRBJ2-2; TRBD2 matches at 10 bases. Germline lookup yields CDR1 SGHAT and CDR2 FQNNGV. Trimming at V came to 4 bases and at J to 7 bases, leaving 9 bases not matched to a gene. CDR3 size: 16 residues. The CDR3 sequence: CASSSRAGGPGGELFF. CDR3 nucleotide sequence: TGTGCCAGCAGCTCACGAGCGGGAGGGCCCGGCGGGGAGCTGTTTTTT.

The chain combines TRBV6-1 with TRBJ2-3; TRBD2 matches at 9 bases. Germline-derived CDR1 and CDR2 are MNHNS and SASEGT. The ends lost 5 bases at V and 1 base at J; junction bases unmatched: 4. The CDR3 length is 15 residues. CDR3 protein: CASSLAGFGTDTQYF. The CDR3 nucleotides read TGTGCCAGCAGTCTAGCGGGATTCGGCACAGATACGCAGTATTTT.

This chain joins TRBV2 and TRBJ1-4, with D possibly matching TRBD1 (5 bases). Germline assignment: CDR1 SNHLY and CDR2 FYNNEI. This CDR3 has 16 amino acids. Trimming took off 5 bases at V and 3 bases at J, with 16 bases between the two ends. Here the CDR3 DNA reads TGTGCCAGCAGTTGGTACGAGGGGCAGGCTAATGAAAAACTGTTTTTT. Protein sequence: CASSWYEGQANEKLFF.

V usage is TRBV28 and J usage is TRBJ1-5, with unresolved D. V was trimmed by 1 base and J by 4 bases, leaving 11 bases between them. This CDR3 has 15 residues. Germline CDR1 is MDHEN and CDR2 is SYDVKM. CDR3 sequence reads: CASSLFRARNQPQHF. The CDR3 DNA follows: TGTGCCAGCAGTTTATTTAGGGCTAGAAATCAGCCCCAGCATTTT. The variable domain in full, completed from reference TRBV28 and TRBJ1-5, reads DVKVTQSSRYLVKRTGEKVFLECVQDMDHENMFWYRQDPGLGLRLIYFSYDVKMKEKGDIPEGYSVSREKKERFSLILESASTNQTSMYLCASSLFRARNQPQHFGDGTRLSIL.

As DNA, the CDR3 is TGTGCCAGCAGTTCTAGGGTAGGGTCGCCAATGAACACTGAAGCTTTCTTT. Its protein is CASSSRVGSPMNTEAFF. The chain recombines TRBV28 with TRBJ1-1; D remains ambiguous. V was cut by 4 bases and J by 0 bases, with 18 bases left in between. The CDR3 consists of 17 residues. Germline-derived CDR1 and CDR2 are MDHEN and SYDVKM.

CDR3 DNA sequence: TGCGCCAGCAGCCAGACTAGCGGGAGGGGCAATGAGCAGTTCTTC. This sequence encodes CASSQTSGRGNEQFF. The chain employs TRBV5-1 and TRBJ2-1, with 14 bases fitting TRBD2. The CDR3 consists of 15 residues. Germline CDR1 SGHRS, CDR2 YFSETQ. V dropped 4 bases and J dropped 6; count of bases not matched to a gene: 3. Supplemented by reference TRBV5-1 and TRBJ2-1, the full variable domain reads KAGVTQTPRYLIKTRGQQVTLSCSPISGHRSVSWYQQTPGQGLQFLFEYFSETQRNKGNFPGRFSGRQFSNSRSEMNVSTLELGDSALYLCASSQTSGRGNEQFFGPGTRLTVL.

The rearrangement links TRBV7-6 to TRBJ2-1; D gene uncertain. CDR3 length equals 13 residues. Germline V gene lookup returns CDR1 SGHVS and CDR2 FNYEAQ. The germline V and J ends were trimmed by 5 bases and 5 bases, with 10 bases remaining between them. This CDR3 reads CASSPAQNNEQFF. CDR3 nucleotide sequence: TGTGCCAGCAGCCCGGCACAGAACAATGAGCAGTTCTTC.